A single sample gave rise to the 9 T cell receptor beta chains below, sequenced in a study of T cell responses to AZD1222 COVID-19 vaccine. Repertoires were generated with immunoSEQ multiplex PCR, while TCRdb's copy carries only in-frame clones and drops some. The top ten clones hold approximately 5% of a sample with 85,000 to 130,000 clones, approximately 87% of them seen once. Material: peripheral blood, obtained on day 0 of AZD1222 vaccination. These receptors all come from an adult in good health.

The V gene is TRBV28, the J gene TRBJ1-1; D unclear. The germline V gene has CDR1 MDHEN and CDR2 SYDVKM. This CDR3 comprises 13 residues. Trimming took off 3 bases at V and 0 bases at J, with 5 bases between the two ends. CDR3 sequence (DNA): TGTGCCAGCAGTTTGATCTTGAACACTGAAGCTTTCTTT. Protein: CASSLILNTEAFF. Drawing the rest from reference TRBV28 and TRBJ1-1, the complete variable domain is DVKVTQSSRYLVKRTGEKVFLECVQDMDHENMFWYRQDPGLGLRLIYFSYDVKMKEKGDIPEGYSVSREKKERFSLILESASTNQTSMYLCASSLILNTEAFFGQGTRLTVV.

The chain has TRBV5-1 and TRBJ1-4; TRBD1 aligns across 9 bases. This CDR3 comprises 15 residues. The V gene's germline CDR1 is SGHRS and CDR2 YFSETQ. Germline trimming cut 0 bases from V and 5 bases from J; bases unmatched to any gene: 2. CDR3 sequence reads: CASSLAGTGNEKLFF. The CDR3 DNA reads as TGCGCCAGCAGCTTGGCCGGGACAGGGAATGAAAAACTGTTTTTT.

The rearrangement uses TRBV6-5 and TRBJ2-5; D unresolved. Trimming shortened V by 6 bases and J by 4 bases, and 6 bases separated the two germline ends. The CDR3 totals 11 residues. Germline V lookup: CDR1 MNHEY, CDR2 SVGAGI. The CDR3 DNA sequence: TGTGCCAGCAGGCAGAGAGAGACCCAGTACTTC. This codes for CASRQRETQYF.

This chain links TRBV6-5 with TRBJ1-5; 7 nucleotides match TRBD1. In germline, CDR1 is MNHEY, CDR2 SVGAGI. Trimming at V came to 7 bases and at J to 2 bases, leaving 8 bases not matched to a gene. CDR3 length: 15 amino acids. CDR3 residues: CASNRQGTGNQPQHF. The CDR3 coding sequence is TGTGCCAGCAACCGACAGGGAACGGGCAATCAGCCCCAGCATTTT.

This sequence joins TRBV5-5 and TRBJ1-1, with TRBD1 matching 10 bases. Looked up from germline, CDR1 is SGHKS and CDR2 is YYEKEE (reference sequence). J gave up 4 bases and V 3 bases, and 3 bases lay outside the gene matches. CDR3 length equals 14 residues. The CDR3 nucleotides read TGTGCCAGCAGCTACTGGGACAGGGGCACTGAAGCTTTCTTT. It yields the protein CASSYWDRGTEAFF.

This rearrangement joins TRBV5-1 to TRBJ2-1; 7 bases align to TRBD1. Losses at the gene ends were 2 bases for V and 0 bases for J; bases not matched to a gene: 8. The germline gives CDR1 SGHRS, CDR2 YFSETQ. The CDR3 is 17 residues long. The CDR3 DNA follows: TGCGCCAGCAGCTTCGGACAGGTTCAGAGCTCCTACAATGAGCAGTTCTTC. This sequence encodes CASSFGQVQSSYNEQFF.

The CDR3 protein is CASSRGESVETQYF. The CDR3 nucleotides are TGTGCCAGCAGTCGGGGGGAATCGGTAGAGACCCAGTACTTC. This chain joins TRBV6-2 or TRBV6-3 and TRBJ2-5, with TRBD2 matching over 7 bases. The J segment lost 4 bases and the V segment lost 5 bases, leaving 7 bases of the junction unmatched. Germline CDR1 MNHEY, CDR2 SVGEGT. The length of the CDR3 is 14 residues.

The V call is TRBV7-8, the J call TRBJ2-1; no clear D gene. The V end lost 3 bases, the J end lost 6 bases, and 24 bases lay between the germline ends. This CDR3 is built from 18 residues. Germline values: CDR1 SGHVS, CDR2 FQNEAQ. CDR3: CASSFFPPAAQGPNEQFF. CDR3 nucleotide sequence: TGTGCCAGCAGCTTTTTCCCCCCCGCAGCCCAAGGGCCCAATGAGCAGTTCTTC.

This rearrangement joins TRBV28 to TRBJ2-4; 11 nucleotides agree with TRBD2. V lost 5 bases to trimming and J lost 7 bases; unmatched junction nucleotides: 4. The CDR3 sequence is 14 residues long. Germline V gene lookup returns CDR1 MDHEN and CDR2 SYDVKM. CDR3 protein: CASSPTSGGNIQYF. The CDR3 nucleotides read TGTGCCAGCAGTCCAACTAGCGGGGGCAACATTCAGTACTTC.